This entry lists 25 T cell receptor beta chains sequenced from one sample in a study of Ad26.COV2.S vaccination and SARS-CoV-2 variants. Method: immunoSEQ multiplex PCR; TCRdb's copy keeps in-frame clones and lacks some. The sample yields around 380,000 clones, about 85% seen once. The treatment is: approximately 18 received Ad26.COV2.S at low or high dose, single or two shots; 5 received placebo; per-sample allocation not given. Sampling was performed 63 days after the first vaccine or placebo injection. The specimen comprised peripheral blood, sampled in a trial of Ad26.COV2.S vaccine versus placebo. All receptors come from a person between 18 and 60 years old who received the Ad26.COV2.S COVID-19 vaccine or a placebo.

The chain has TRBV5-5 and TRBJ1-6, with 12 positions matching TRBD1. Germline V gene lookup returns CDR1 SGHKS and CDR2 YYEKEE (reference sequence). The J segment lost 0 bases and the V segment lost 4 bases, leaving 5 bases of the junction unmatched. This CDR3 is built from 18 residues. CDR3 amino acids: CASSPRDRGLSYNSPLHF. In DNA, the CDR3 is TGTGCCAGCAGCCCCAGGGACAGGGGGCTCTCCTATAATTCACCCCTCCACTTT. The variable domain in full, completed from reference TRBV5-5 and TRBJ1-6, reads DAGVTQSPTHLIKTRGQQVTLRCSPISGHKSVSWYQQVLGQGPQFIFQYYEKEERGRGNFPDRFSARQFPNYSSELNVNALLLGDSALYLCASSPRDRGLSYNSPLHFGNGTRLTVT.

This chain links TRBV10-3 with TRBJ1-2; maybe TRBD1 (6 bases). Per germline, CDR1 ENHRY and CDR2 SYGVKD. V was pared by 2 bases and J by 3 bases, with 16 bases between. The CDR3 extends over 16 amino acids. For the CDR3, the DNA is TGTGCCATCAGTGAGACCCTGGCAGGGGAGTACTATGGCTACACCTTC. It specifies CAISETLAGEYYGYTF.

The rearrangement joins TRBV4-3 to TRBJ1-2; 9 nucleotides align to TRBD1. The junction had 7 bases not matched to a gene; V was cut back by 3 bases and J by 8 bases. Germline V CDR1 and CDR2: LGHNA, YSLEER. This CDR3 contains 14 residues. The CDR3 DNA is TGCGCCAGCAGCCATCGGGGGACAGGGTACGGCTACACCTTC. Residues: CASSHRGTGYGYTF.

The gene calls are TRBV18 and TRBJ1-3; D is unresolved. V shed 8 bases and J shed 3 bases, with 11 bases lying between them. CDR1 is KGHSH, CDR2 LQKENI, per germline. CDR3 length equals 13 residues. The CDR3 here is CASLTSIGNTIYF. The DNA of the CDR3 is TGTGCCAGCCTAACTAGTATTGGAAACACCATATATTTT.

The chain is built from TRBV10-3 and TRBJ2-7; TRBD2 is a possible D gene (7 bases). Germline assignment: CDR1 ENHRY and CDR2 SYGVKD. V gave up 2 bases and J gave up 10 bases, with 12 bases separating them. This CDR3 has 12 amino acids. The CDR3 coding sequence is TGTGCCATCAGTGAGGGGGGGGGCGGACAGTACTTC. Encoded protein: CAISEGGGGQYF.

The chain is built from TRBV6-5 and TRBJ1-1; D gene uncertain. This CDR3 comprises 13 residues. Looked up from germline, CDR1 is MNHEY and CDR2 is SVGAGI. Trimming stripped 6 bases from V and 1 base from J, with 9 bases between. CDR3: CASSPTWNTEAFF. For the CDR3, the DNA is TGTGCCAGCAGCCCCACTTGGAACACTGAAGCTTTCTTT.

The rearrangement joins TRBV11-2 to TRBJ1-2; TRBD1 agrees at 10 bases. Germline loops: CDR1 SGHAT, CDR2 FQNNGV. J gave up 5 bases and V 5 bases, and 5 bases lay outside the gene matches. The CDR3 is 14 amino acids. The CDR3 region is CASSSSDRGYGYTF. CDR3 nucleotide sequence: TGTGCCAGCAGCAGCTCGGACAGGGGGTATGGCTACACCTTC.

This chain links TRBV4-3 with TRBJ1-2; possible D gene TRBD1, 5 bases. The CDR3 sequence is 14 residues long. Per germline, CDR1 LGHNA and CDR2 YSLEER. V shed 1 base and J shed 5 bases, with 11 bases lying between them. The CDR3 coding sequence is TGCGCCAGCAGCCAAGTGTACGGGGGGTATGGCTACACCTTC. It yields the protein CASSQVYGGYGYTF.

As concerns this clone: The same CDR3 is also encoded by other DNA sequences in this sample. The genes are TRBV5-1 and TRBJ2-1; tentatively, D is TRBD2 (6 bases). V shed 4 bases and J shed 0 bases, with 11 bases lying between them. The CDR3 covers 15 residues. Germline CDR1 is SGHRS and CDR2 is YFSETQ. The CDR3 region has the DNA TGCGCCAGCAGCCCGGGGACTTCCTCCTACAATGAGCAGTTCTTC. Translated: CASSPGTSSYNEQFF.

The chain uses TRBV27 and TRBJ1-4, with a possible D match to TRBD1 (5 bases). The CDR3 totals 13 residues. The V end lost 3 bases, the J end lost 8 bases, and 10 bases lay between the germline ends. The germline V gene has CDR1 MNHEY and CDR2 SMNVEV (reference sequence). CDR3 region: CASSFWGGEKLFF. Written as DNA, the CDR3 is TGTGCCAGCAGTTTTTGGGGGGGGGAAAAACTGTTTTTT.

The V call is TRBV10-1, the J call TRBJ1-1; D uncertain. Germline CDR1 reads WNHNN; CDR2 reads SYGVQD (reference sequence). CDR3 length: 13 residues. Deletions cut 0 bases from V and 6 bases from J, with 8 bases between. DNA of the CDR3: TGCGCCAGCAGTGAGTCTGGGAGGTCTGAAGCTTTCTTT. Translation gives CASSESGRSEAFF.

This chain uses TRBV29-1 with TRBJ1-2; 9 positions match TRBD1. J lost 5 bases, V lost 6 bases, and 7 bases had no gene match. Germline V lookup: CDR1 SQVTM, CDR2 ANQGSEA. The CDR3 runs 13 residues. The CDR3 DNA reads as TGCAGCGTCGCACAGGGGGCGAGGTATGGCTACACCTTC. Its translation is CSVAQGARYGYTF.

With regard to this clone: The junction departs from germline at one end; a sequencing error may be responsible. The rearrangement links TRBV13 to TRBJ2-5; the D is unclear. CDR3 length equals 13 residues. Germline V gene lookup returns CDR1 PRHDT and CDR2 FYEKMQ (reference sequence). CDR3 region: CASSIGRSETQYF. The CDR3 nucleotides are TGTGCCAGCAGCATAGGGCGGTCCGAGACCCAGTACTTC.

For this clone: At one end, the junction sequence differs from germline, possibly due to a read error. This chain joins TRBV2 and TRBJ2-1, with 7 bases fitting TRBD2. CDR1 and CDR2 from the germline V gene are SNHLY and FYNNEI. The CDR3 length is 16 residues. CDR3: CTSSPPGAGRNNEQFF. CDR3 DNA: TGTACCAGCAGCCCTCCCGGAGCGGGGAGAAACAATGAGCAGTTCTTC.

V and J are TRBV19 and TRBJ2-1, with D perhaps TRBD1 or TRBD2 (5 bases each). The CDR3 is made up of 15 amino acids. CDR1 is LNHDA, CDR2 SQIVND, per germline (reference sequence). Trimming pared 7 bases from V and 5 bases from J, leaving 18 bases between. CDR3 coding DNA: TGTGCCAGTAATCTCGTCGGGGACCTCAACAATGAGCAGTTCTTC. Residues: CASNLVGDLNNEQFF. The full variable domain, rest sourced from reference TRBV19 and TRBJ2-1, is DGGITQSPKYLFRKEGQNVTLSCEQNLNHDAMYWYRQDPGQGLRLIYYSQIVNDFQKGDIAEGYSVSREKKESFPLTVTSAQKNPTAFYLCASNLVGDLNNEQFFGPGTRLTVL.

This chain connects TRBV5-1 to TRBJ1-5; TRBD1 is a possible D gene (6 bases). Germline-derived CDR1 and CDR2 are SGHRS and YFSETQ. Trimming cost V 4 bases and J 5 bases, with 13 bases left between them. CDR3 length: 14 amino acids. CDR3 bases: TGCGCCAGCAGCCCCCTCCCAGGGGATCAGCCCCAGCATTTT. Encoded protein: CASSPLPGDQPQHF.

The chain is built from TRBV4-1 and TRBJ2-7; TRBD1 or TRBD2 may be the D gene (6 bases each). Germline V CDR1 and CDR2: MGHRA, YSYEKL. The CDR3 totals 14 residues. Trimming removed 4 bases at V and 0 bases at J, with 10 bases between. This CDR3 is CASSPPGASYEQYF. In nucleotides, the CDR3 is TGCGCCAGCAGCCCCCCGGGGGCCTCCTACGAGCAGTACTTC.

The chain links TRBV5-8 to TRBJ2-3; D remains unclear. V was cut by 3 bases and J by 5 bases, with 10 bases left in between. The CDR3 is 13 amino acids. Germline CDR1 reads SGHTS; CDR2 reads YDEGEE. CDR3 sequence reads: CASSSRNVDTQYF. CDR3 in DNA: TGTGCCAGCAGCTCACGAAACGTAGATACGCAGTATTTT.

The V call is TRBV7-9, the J call TRBJ2-7, with a tentative D call TRBD2 (6 bases). Germline CDR1 and CDR2: SEHNR and FQNEAQ (reference sequence). V dropped 1 base and J dropped 2 bases, with 9 bases sitting between them. The CDR3 totals 14 residues. In DNA, the CDR3 is TGTGCCAGCAGCTTAGTGGCGGGGCCCTACGAGCAGTACTTC. Protein sequence: CASSLVAGPYEQYF. The full variable domain, rest sourced from reference TRBV7-9 and TRBJ2-7, is DTGVSQNPRHKITKRGQNVTFRCDPISEHNRLYWYRQTLGQGPEFLTYFQNEAQLEKSRLLSDRFSAERPKGSFSTLEIQRTEQGDSAMYLCASSLVAGPYEQYFGPGTRLTVT.

The gene calls are TRBV10-3 and TRBJ2-2; possible D gene TRBD1, 8 bases. Germline CDR1 and CDR2: ENHRY and SYGVKD. V gave up 3 bases and J gave up 7 bases, with 15 bases separating them. The CDR3 is 15 amino acids. CDR3 coding DNA: TGTGCCATCAGTGAAGCGGGACAGGCCATCGGGGAGCTGTTTTTT. It is translated as CAISEAGQAIGELFF.

Written as DNA, the CDR3 is TGCGCCAGCAGCCAAGTCAGGCCAACTAATGAAAAACTGTTTTTT. This encodes CASSQVRPTNEKLFF. The chain carries TRBV4-3 and TRBJ1-4; D is unclear. This CDR3 has 15 residues. The V end lost 1 base, the J end lost 0 bases, and 6 bases lay between the germline ends. CDR1 LGHNA and CDR2 YSLEER come from the germline V gene.

About this clone: Other DNA sequences from this sample encode an identical CDR3 as well. V is TRBV15 and J is TRBJ1-5, with 8 bases matching TRBD1. V lost 0 bases and J lost 6; bases outside the gene matches: 4. The CDR3 has 15 residues. The V gene's germline CDR1 is LNHNV and CDR2 YYDKDF (reference sequence). Here the CDR3 reads CATSRDRGLGQPQHF. CDR3 nucleotide sequence: TGTGCCACCAGCAGAGACAGGGGGCTGGGTCAGCCCCAGCATTTT.

This clone was seen only once. This sequence joins TRBV6-1 and TRBJ2-5, with TRBD2 matching 11 bases. The V gene end was trimmed by 2 bases and the J gene end by 2 bases; junction bases not matched to a gene: 1. Germline assignment: CDR1 MNHNS and CDR2 SASEGT. The CDR3 covers 15 residues. CDR3 loop: CASSERTSGQETQYF. CDR3 coding DNA: TGTGCCAGCAGTGAAAGGACTAGCGGGCAAGAGACCCAGTACTTC.

The V gene is TRBV7-2, the J gene TRBJ1-1; D is unresolved. The CDR3 is 13 residues long. The germline V and J ends were trimmed by 3 bases and 0 bases, with 5 bases remaining between them. Germline CDR1 is SGHTA and CDR2 is FQGNSA. Here the CDR3 reads CASSFSVNTEAFF. As DNA, the CDR3 is TGTGCCAGCAGCTTTTCGGTGAACACTGAAGCTTTCTTT.

The chain employs TRBV5-8 and TRBJ1-2; TRBD1 matches at 10 bases. The trim removed 9 bases at V and 4 bases at J, leaving 3 bases unmatched. Germline CDR1 SGHTS, CDR2 YDEGEE. The CDR3 sequence is 12 residues long. The CDR3 DNA sequence: TGTGCCACGACAGGGGGCATCTATGGCTACACCTTC. Residues: CATTGGIYGYTF. Looking up the rest from reference TRBV5-8 and TRBJ1-2 gives the full variable domain: EAGVTQSPTHLIKTRGQQATLRCSPISGHTSVYWYQQALGLGLQFLLWYDEGEERNRGNFPPRFSGRQFPNYSSELNVNALELEDSALYLCATTGGIYGYTFGSGTRLTVV.